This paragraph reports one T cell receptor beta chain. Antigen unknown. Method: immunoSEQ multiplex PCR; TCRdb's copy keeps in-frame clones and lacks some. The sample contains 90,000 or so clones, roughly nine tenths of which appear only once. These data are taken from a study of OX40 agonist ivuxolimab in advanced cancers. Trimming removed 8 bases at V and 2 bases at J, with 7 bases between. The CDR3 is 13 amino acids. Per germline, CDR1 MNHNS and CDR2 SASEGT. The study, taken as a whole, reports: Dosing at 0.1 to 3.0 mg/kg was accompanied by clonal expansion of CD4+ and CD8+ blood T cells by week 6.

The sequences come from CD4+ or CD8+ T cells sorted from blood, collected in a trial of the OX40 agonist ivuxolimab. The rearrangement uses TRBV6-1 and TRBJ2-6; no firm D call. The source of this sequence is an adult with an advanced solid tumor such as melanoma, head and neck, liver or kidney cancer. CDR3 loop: CASSHAGANVLTF. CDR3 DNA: TGTGCCAGCTCTCACGCTGGGGCCAACGTCCTGACTTTC.